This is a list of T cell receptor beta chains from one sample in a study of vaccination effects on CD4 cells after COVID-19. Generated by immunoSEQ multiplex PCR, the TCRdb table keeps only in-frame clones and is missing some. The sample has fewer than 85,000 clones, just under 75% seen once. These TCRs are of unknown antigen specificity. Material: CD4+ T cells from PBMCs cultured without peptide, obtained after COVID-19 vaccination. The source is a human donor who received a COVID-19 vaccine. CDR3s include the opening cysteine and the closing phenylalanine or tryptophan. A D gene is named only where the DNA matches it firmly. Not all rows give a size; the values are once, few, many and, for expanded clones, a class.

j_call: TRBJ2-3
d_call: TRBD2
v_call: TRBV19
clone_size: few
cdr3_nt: TGTGCCAGTAGTACCCGTAGCGGGGTAACAGATACGCAGTATTTT
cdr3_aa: CASSTRSGVTDTQYF

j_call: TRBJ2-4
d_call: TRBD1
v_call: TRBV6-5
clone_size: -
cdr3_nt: TGTGCCAGCAGTTACGACAGGGGGCATGTAAACATTCAGTACTTC
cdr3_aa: CASSYDRGHVNIQYF

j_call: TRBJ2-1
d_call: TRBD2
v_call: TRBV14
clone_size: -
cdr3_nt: TGTGCCAGCAGCCAACTAGCGGGGCAAAGCTCCTACAATGAGCAGTTCTTC
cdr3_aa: CASSQLAGQSSYNEQFF

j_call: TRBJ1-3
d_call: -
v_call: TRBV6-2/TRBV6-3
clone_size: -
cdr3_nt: TGTGCCAGCAGTTGGGGGTTTACGCGGAACACCATATATTTT
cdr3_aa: CASSWGFTRNTIYF

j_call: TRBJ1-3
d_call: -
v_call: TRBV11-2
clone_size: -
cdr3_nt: TGTGCCAGCAGCCCAGGGTCTGGAAACACCATATATTTT
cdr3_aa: CASSPGSGNTIYF

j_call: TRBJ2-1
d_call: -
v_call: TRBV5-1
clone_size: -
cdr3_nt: TGCGCCAGCAGCTTGGCCACAGGGAACAATGAGCAGTTCTTC
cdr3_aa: CASSLATGNNEQFF

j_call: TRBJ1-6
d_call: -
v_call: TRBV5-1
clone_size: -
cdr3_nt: TGCGCCAGCAGCTTGGCTACCGGGAGCTCCTATAATTCACCCCTCCACTTT
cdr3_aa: CASSLATGSSYNSPLHF

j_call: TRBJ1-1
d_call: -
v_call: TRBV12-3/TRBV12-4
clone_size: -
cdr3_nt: TGTGCCAGCAGTTTGAGACGGGTGACTGAAGCTTTCTTT
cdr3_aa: CASSLRRVTEAFF

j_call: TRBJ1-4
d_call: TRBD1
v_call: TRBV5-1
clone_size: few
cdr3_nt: TGCGCCAGCAGCGAACAGGGGGCTAATGAAAAACTGTTTTTT
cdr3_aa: CASSEQGANEKLFF

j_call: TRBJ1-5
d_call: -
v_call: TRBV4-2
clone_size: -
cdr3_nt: TGTGCCAGCAGCCTAGAACCCGATAGCAATCAGCCCCAGCATTTT
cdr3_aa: CASSLEPDSNQPQHF

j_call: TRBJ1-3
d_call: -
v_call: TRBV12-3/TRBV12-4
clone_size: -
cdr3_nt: TGTGCCAGCAGTCCGACCCGTGGCACCATATATTTT
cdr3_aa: CASSPTRGTIYF

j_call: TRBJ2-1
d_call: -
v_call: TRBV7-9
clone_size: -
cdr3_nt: TGTGCCAGCAGGAAGAACAGGTTTAAAAATGAGCAGTTCTTC
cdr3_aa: CASRKNRFKNEQFF

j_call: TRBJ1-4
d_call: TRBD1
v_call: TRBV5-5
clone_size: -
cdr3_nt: TGTGCCAGCACCCGGGACAGGGGGAATGAAAAACTGTTTTTT
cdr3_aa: CASTRDRGNEKLFF

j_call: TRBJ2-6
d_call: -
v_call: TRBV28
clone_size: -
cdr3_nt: TGTGCCAGCAGTTTTGCCGGGGCCAACGTCCTGACTTTC
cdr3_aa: CASSFAGANVLTF

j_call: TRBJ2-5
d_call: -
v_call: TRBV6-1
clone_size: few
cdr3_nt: TGTGCCAGCAGTGAAGATCCGGGTCGGGAGACCCAGTACTTC
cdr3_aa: CASSEDPGRETQYF

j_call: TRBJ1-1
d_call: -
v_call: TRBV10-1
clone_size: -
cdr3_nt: TGCGCCAGCAGTGAGTCCAGGGCAGGTTGGGACACTGAAGCTTTCTTT
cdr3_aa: CASSESRAGWDTEAFF

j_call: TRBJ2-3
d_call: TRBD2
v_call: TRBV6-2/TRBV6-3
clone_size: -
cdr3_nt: TGTGCCAGCAGGCCTGGGACTAGCGGCAGCACAGATACGCAGTATTTT
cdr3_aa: CASRPGTSGSTDTQYF

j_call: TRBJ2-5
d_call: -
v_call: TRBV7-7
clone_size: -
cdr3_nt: TGTGCCAGCAGCATTGGGGGGTACCAAGAGACCCAGTACTTC
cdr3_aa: CASSIGGYQETQYF

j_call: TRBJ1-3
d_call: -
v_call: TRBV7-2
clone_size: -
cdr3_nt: TGTGCCAGCAGCCCAAGGGCCCTCATCTCTGGAAACACCATATATTTT
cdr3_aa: CASSPRALISGNTIYF

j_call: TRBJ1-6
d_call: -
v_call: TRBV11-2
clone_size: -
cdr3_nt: TGTGCCAGCAGCTTACGGAAGGGAAGCGATAATTCACCCCTCCACTTT
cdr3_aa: CASSLRKGSDNSPLHF

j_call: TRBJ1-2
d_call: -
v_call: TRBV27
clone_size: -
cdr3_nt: TGTGCCAGCAGTTCGTCACAGATGAGGAACTATGGCTACACCTTC
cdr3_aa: CASSSSQMRNYGYTF

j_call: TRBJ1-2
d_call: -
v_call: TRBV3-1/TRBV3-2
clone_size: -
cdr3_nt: TGTGCCAGCAGCCAAGCCCTAGGAGGGGCGCGGGGCTACACCTTC
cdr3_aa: CASSQALGGARGYTF

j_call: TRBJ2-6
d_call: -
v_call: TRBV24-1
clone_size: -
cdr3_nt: TGTGCCACCAGTGCCCAACCGCGGGGATCTGGGGCCAACGTCCTGACTTTC
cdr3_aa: CATSAQPRGSGANVLTF

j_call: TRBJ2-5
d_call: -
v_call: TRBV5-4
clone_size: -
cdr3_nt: TGTGCCAGCAGCCCGGACACTCACCAAGAGACCCAGTACTTC
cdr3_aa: CASSPDTHQETQYF

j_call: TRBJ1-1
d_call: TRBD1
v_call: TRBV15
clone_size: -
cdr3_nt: TGTGCCACCAGCAGAGTGGGGACAGGGTACACTGAAGCTTTCTTT
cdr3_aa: CATSRVGTGYTEAFF

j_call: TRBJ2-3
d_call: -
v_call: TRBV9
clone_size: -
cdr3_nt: TGTGCCAGCAGCGTAGCTATTTACACAGATACGCAGTATTTT
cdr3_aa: CASSVAIYTDTQYF

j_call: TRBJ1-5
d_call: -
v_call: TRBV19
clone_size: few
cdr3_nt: TGTGCCAGTCGAAGAGATAGCAATCAGCCCCAGCATTTT
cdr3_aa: CASRRDSNQPQHF

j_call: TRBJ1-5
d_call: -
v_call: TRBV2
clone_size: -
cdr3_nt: TGTGCCAGCAGACCAGCCTCGGGGGGTAATCAGCCCCAGCATTTT
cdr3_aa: CASRPASGGNQPQHF

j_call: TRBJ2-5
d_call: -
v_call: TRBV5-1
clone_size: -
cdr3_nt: TGCGCCAGCAGCCTAGATGTAGGGGCGGGGCAGTACTTC
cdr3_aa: CASSLDVGAGQYF

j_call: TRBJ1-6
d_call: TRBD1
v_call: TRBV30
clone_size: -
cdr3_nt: TGTGCCTGGTCCGGGACAGGGCCTTTACCCCTCCACTTT
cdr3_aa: CAWSGTGPLPLHF

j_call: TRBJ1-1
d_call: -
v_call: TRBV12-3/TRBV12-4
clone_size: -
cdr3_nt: TGTGCCAGCAGCCTCGGGGCAGACACTGAAGCTTTCTTT
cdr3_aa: CASSLGADTEAFF

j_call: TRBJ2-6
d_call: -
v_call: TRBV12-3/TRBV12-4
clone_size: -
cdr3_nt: TGTGTTGCTGGGGCCAACGTCCTGACTTTC
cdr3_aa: CVAGANVLTF

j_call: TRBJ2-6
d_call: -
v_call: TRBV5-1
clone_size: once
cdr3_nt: TGCGCCAGCAGCTTTGCCTCTGGGGCCAACGTCCTGACTTTC
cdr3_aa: CASSFASGANVLTF

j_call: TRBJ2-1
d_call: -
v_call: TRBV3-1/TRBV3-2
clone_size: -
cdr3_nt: TGTGCCAGCAGCCTGACCTCCATTGGGGAGCAGTTCTTC
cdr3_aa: CASSLTSIGEQFF

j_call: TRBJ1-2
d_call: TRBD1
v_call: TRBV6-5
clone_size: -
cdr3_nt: TGTGCCAACTCAAGGACAGGGCTGAACTATGGCTACACCTTC
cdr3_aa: CANSRTGLNYGYTF

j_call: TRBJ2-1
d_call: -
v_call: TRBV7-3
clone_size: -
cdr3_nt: TGTGCCAGCAGCTTAACGTCTTCTAGCGTATACAATGAGCAGTTCTTC
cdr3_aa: CASSLTSSSVYNEQFF

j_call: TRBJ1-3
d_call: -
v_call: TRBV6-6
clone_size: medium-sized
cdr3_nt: TGTGCCAGCAGACAGTTCTCTGGAAACACCATATATTTT
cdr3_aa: CASRQFSGNTIYF

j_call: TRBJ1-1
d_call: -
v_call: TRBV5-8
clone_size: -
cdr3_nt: TGTGCCAGCAGCAACCGGGACAACGGGCGACCCATGAACACTGAAGCTTTCTTT
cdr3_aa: CASSNRDNGRPMNTEAFF

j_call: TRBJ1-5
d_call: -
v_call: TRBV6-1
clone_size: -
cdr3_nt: TGTGCCAGCAGTGAATCTCGGGGGGACAGCAATCAGCCCCAGCATTTT
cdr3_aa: CASSESRGDSNQPQHF

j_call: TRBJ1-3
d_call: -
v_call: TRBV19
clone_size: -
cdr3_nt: TGTGCCAGTAGTACCGGAATATCCGGAAACACCATATATTTT
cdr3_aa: CASSTGISGNTIYF

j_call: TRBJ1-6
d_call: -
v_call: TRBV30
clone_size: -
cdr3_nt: TGTGCCTGGAGTTCGGGAGCCGATGGTTCACCCCTCCACTTT
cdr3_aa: CAWSSGADGSPLHF

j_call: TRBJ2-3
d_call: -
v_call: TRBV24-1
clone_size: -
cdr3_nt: TGTGCCACCAGCGGTGGGGGCCGGGATACGCAGTATTTT
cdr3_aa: CATSGGGRDTQYF

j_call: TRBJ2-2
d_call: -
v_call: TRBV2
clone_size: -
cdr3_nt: TGTGCCAGCAGTGATATTGGATCCGGGGAGCTGTTTTTT
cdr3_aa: CASSDIGSGELFF

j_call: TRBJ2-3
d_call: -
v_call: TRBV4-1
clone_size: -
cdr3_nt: TGCGCCAGCAGCCAAAAGAGCACAGATACGCAGTATTTT
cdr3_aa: CASSQKSTDTQYF

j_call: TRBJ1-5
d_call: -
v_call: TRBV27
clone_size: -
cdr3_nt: TGTGCCAGCAGCTCGCGGCAGGTGATTTTAGGCAATCAGCCCCAGCATTTT
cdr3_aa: CASSSRQVILGNQPQHF

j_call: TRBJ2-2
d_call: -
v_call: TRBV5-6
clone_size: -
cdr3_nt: TGTGCCAGCAGCATTGTGCTAGACGACGGCGGGGAGCTGTTTTTT
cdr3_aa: CASSIVLDDGGELFF

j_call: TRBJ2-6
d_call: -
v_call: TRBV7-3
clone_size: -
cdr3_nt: TGTGCCAGCAGCTTAAGGACACGGGGTTCTGGGGCCAACGTCCTGACTTTC
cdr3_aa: CASSLRTRGSGANVLTF

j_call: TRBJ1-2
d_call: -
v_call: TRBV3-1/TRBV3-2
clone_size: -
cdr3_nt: TGTGCCAGCAGCCCAGGGATAAACTATGGCTACACCTTC
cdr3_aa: CASSPGINYGYTF

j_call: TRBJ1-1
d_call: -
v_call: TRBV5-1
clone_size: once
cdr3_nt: TGCGCCAGCAGGTTCAGACTCGTGAACACTGAAGCTTTCTTT
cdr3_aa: CASRFRLVNTEAFF

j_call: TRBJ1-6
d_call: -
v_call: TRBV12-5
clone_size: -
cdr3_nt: TGTGCTAGTGGTTTGGTATCCACCGACCCCAGGGCATTACCCCTCCACTTT
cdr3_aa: CASGLVSTDPRALPLHF

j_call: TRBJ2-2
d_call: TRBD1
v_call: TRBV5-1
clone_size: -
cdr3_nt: TGCGCCAGCGAAAGGACAGGGGGGCCCGGGGAGCTGTTTTTT
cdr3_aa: CASERTGGPGELFF

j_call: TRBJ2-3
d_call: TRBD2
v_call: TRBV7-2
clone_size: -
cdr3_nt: TGTGCCAGCAGCTTAGCCGCTAGCGGGGGAGGAACAGATACGCAGTATTTT
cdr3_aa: CASSLAASGGGTDTQYF